Listed here are 10 T cell receptor beta chains from one sample, sequenced in a study of T-cell reconstitution after alpha-beta-depleted transplantation in children. TCRbeta library construction was performed incorporating unique molecular identifiers. TCRdb fed the PCR reads into MiXCR, producing one record per CDR3 protein. The table records hundreds of thousands of distinct CDR3 sequences, under 20% of them present only once. The sequences come from PBMCs, mostly from graft donor cells, collected 360 days after TCRalphabeta/CD19-depleted stem cell transplant. These receptor sequences come from a boy under two years old who had a stem cell transplant for Wiskott-Aldrich syndrome, so the T cells may come from the graft donor.

The chain has TRBV6-5 and TRBJ2-7; D not resolved. The CDR3 has 16 residues. Trimming stripped 1 base from V and 0 bases from J, with 13 bases between. CDR1 MNHEY and CDR2 SVGAGI come from the germline V gene. CDR3 sequence: CASSYLGQALSYEQYF. For the CDR3, the DNA is TGTGCCAGCAGTTACTTAGGGCAGGCTCTCTCCTACGAGCAGTACTTC.

About this clonotype itself: One junction end disagrees with the germline gene, perhaps due to a read error. V is TRBV12-3 or TRBV12-4 and J is TRBJ2-7; either TRBD1 or TRBD2 may fit D (5 bases each). This CDR3 comprises 14 residues. The CDR3 region is CASRPAGASNEQYF. In DNA form, the CDR3 reads TGTGCCAGCAGGCCGGCCGGGGCCTCCAACGAGCAGTACTTC.

The V call is TRBV20-1, the J call TRBJ2-6; weak D call: TRBD1 (5 bases). Germline-derived CDR1 and CDR2 are DFQATT and SNEGSKA (reference sequence). The CDR3 covers 15 residues. V was cut by 7 bases and J by 0 bases, with 13 bases left in between. This CDR3 reads CSVRPQGSGANVLTF. The CDR3 DNA is TGCAGTGTCAGACCCCAGGGCTCTGGGGCCAACGTCCTGACTTTC.

The chain uses TRBV29-1 and TRBJ2-2; D is undetermined. Germline CDR1 reads SQVTM; CDR2 reads ANQGSEA. The length of the CDR3 is 12 residues. The ends were cut back, 2 bases at V and 5 bases at J, with 6 bases in the middle. CDR3 sequence reads: CSVESRTGELFF. The DNA of the CDR3 is TGCAGCGTTGAAAGCCGTACCGGGGAGCTGTTTTTT.

The chain combines TRBV12-5 with TRBJ2-3; D is possibly TRBD1 or TRBD2 (5 bases each). Deletions cut 6 bases from V and 2 bases from J, with 12 bases between. This CDR3 contains 14 residues. Germline CDR1 is LGHNT and CDR2 is FRNRAP. Here the CDR3 DNA reads TGTGCTAGTGGGAGGGGTTTTGACACAGATACGCAGTATTTT. This translates into CASGRGFDTDTQYF.

This clonotype was found many times. The chain combines TRBV18 with TRBJ1-2; D unclear. CDR3 length equals 12 residues. The germline V gene encodes CDR1 KGHSH and CDR2 LQKENI. Trimming shortened V by 2 bases and J by 9 bases, and 10 bases separated the two germline ends. The CDR3 spells CASSPGVKRYTF. In DNA form, the CDR3 reads TGTGCCAGCTCACCAGGGGTGAAGCGCTACACCTTC. The full variable domain, completed using reference TRBV18 and TRBJ1-2, is NAGVMQNPRHLVRRRGQEARLRCSPMKGHSHVYWYRQLPEEGLKFMVYLQKENIIDESGMPKERFSAEFPKEGPSILRIQQVVRGDSAAYFCASSPGVKRYTFGSGTRLTVV.

J is TRBJ2-3 and V is TRBV4-3; 11 positions match TRBD2. The CDR3 loop spans 16 amino acids. Germline CDR1 is LGHNA and CDR2 is YSLEER. After removal of 9 bases from V and 4 bases from J, the junction contained 12 bases not matched to a gene. As DNA, the CDR3 is TGCGCCAGTTCGGTACTTAGCGGGAGGGGGCCAGATACGCAGTATTTT. Translation: CASSVLSGRGPDTQYF.

This clonotype was counted only a few times. This chain joins TRBV3-1 and TRBJ2-5; D not certain. V was pared by 0 bases and J by 0 bases, with 5 bases between. Germline V gene lookup returns CDR1 LGHDT and CDR2 YNNKEL (reference sequence). This CDR3 has 14 amino acids. CDR3 nucleotides: TGTGCCAGCAGCCAAGATGGGAACCAAGAGACCCAGTACTTC. It specifies CASSQDGNQETQYF.

Only a few counts were recorded for this clonotype. V is TRBV2 and J is TRBJ2-7; possible D gene TRBD1, 5 bases. V dropped 5 bases and J dropped 3 bases, with 14 bases sitting between them. The CDR3 spans 14 residues. Germline CDR1 is SNHLY and CDR2 is FYNNEI. CDR3 sequence (DNA): TGTGCCAGCAGTAAGACAGCGAAACGCTACGAGCAGTACTTC. This codes for CASSKTAKRYEQYF.

J is TRBJ2-3 and V is TRBV7-9; no definite D call. This CDR3 spans 16 amino acids. CDR1 and CDR2 (germline): SEHNR, FQNEAQ (reference sequence). V gave up 3 bases and J gave up 0 bases, with 13 bases separating them. The CDR3 sequence is CASSFRRFPSTDTQYF. DNA of the CDR3: TGTGCCAGCAGCTTTAGACGTTTTCCTAGCACAGATACGCAGTATTTT.